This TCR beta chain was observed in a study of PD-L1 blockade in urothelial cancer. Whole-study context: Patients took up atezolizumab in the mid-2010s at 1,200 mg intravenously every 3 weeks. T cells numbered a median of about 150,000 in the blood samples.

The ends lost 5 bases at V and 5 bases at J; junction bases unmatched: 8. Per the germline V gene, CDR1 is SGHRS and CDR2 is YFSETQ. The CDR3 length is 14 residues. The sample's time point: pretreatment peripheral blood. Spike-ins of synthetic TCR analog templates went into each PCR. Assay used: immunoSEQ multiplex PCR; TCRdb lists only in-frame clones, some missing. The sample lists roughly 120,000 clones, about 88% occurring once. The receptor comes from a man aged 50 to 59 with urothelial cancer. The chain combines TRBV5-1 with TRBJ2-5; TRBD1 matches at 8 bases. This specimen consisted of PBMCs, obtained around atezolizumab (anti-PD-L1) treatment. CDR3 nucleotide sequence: TGCGCCAGCAGTCGGACAGGGTTTACGGAGACCCAGTACTTC. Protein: CASSRTGFTETQYF.